These 20 T cell receptor beta chains came from one sample sequenced in a study of cytomegalovirus exposure and HLA in healthy donors. Both 60 Vbeta primers and 13 Jbeta primers went into the PCR. Assay: immunoSEQ multiplex PCR; the TCRdb copy retains only in-frame clones and omits some. The table lists approximately 100,000 clones, roughly 9.1% of them singletons, with under 6% in the top ten. Material: PBMCs. The receptors come from a man in his forties in good health and CMV-seropositive.

The table lists this clone with a few counts. The chain employs TRBV6-1 and TRBJ2-1; TRBD1 matches at 8 bases. This CDR3 is built from 15 residues. V was pared by 6 bases and J by 4 bases, with 8 bases of the junction left unmatched. CDR1 and CDR2 (germline): MNHNS, SASEGT. CDR3 DNA sequence: TGTGCCAGCAGGGTCGGGACAGGTACTTACAATGAGCAGTTCTTC. It specifies CASRVGTGTYNEQFF.

A note on this clone: Other DNA sequences of this sample code for an identical CDR3. The genes are TRBV9 and TRBJ2-3; D call uncertain. The germline V gene has CDR1 SGDLS and CDR2 YYNGEE. CDR3 size: 13 residues. The germline V and J ends were trimmed by 3 bases and 0 bases, with 5 bases remaining between them. As DNA, the CDR3 is TGTGCCAGCAGCGGCGGTAGCACAGATACGCAGTATTTT. Amino acid sequence: CASSGGSTDTQYF.

This clone appeared a few times. V gene TRBV5-4 combines with J gene TRBJ2-7; D possibly corresponds to TRBD1 (6 bases). The CDR3 contains 14 residues. Trimming stripped 4 bases from V and 4 bases from J, with 15 bases between. Germline assignment: CDR1 SGHNT and CDR2 YYREEE (reference sequence). The CDR3 DNA is TGTGCCAGCAGCACAGGGACCGATGTATACGAGCAGTACTTC. Its translation is CASSTGTDVYEQYF.

This clone was seen only a few times. The chain carries TRBV6-1 and TRBJ2-7; D is uncertain. Looked up from germline, CDR1 is MNHNS and CDR2 is SASEGT. The CDR3 runs 12 residues. Trimming stripped 7 bases from V and 2 bases from J, with 9 bases between. The CDR3 sequence: CASNPSTYEQYF. The CDR3 coding sequence is TGTGCCAGCAACCCCTCTACCTACGAGCAGTACTTC.

The genes are TRBV5-1 and TRBJ2-3; 11 nucleotides line up with TRBD2. The CDR3 totals 17 residues. Germline CDR1 SGHRS, CDR2 YFSETQ. V shed 1 base, J shed 1 base, and the junction held 5 bases outside the gene matches. The CDR3 protein is CASSLQLAGDGTDTQYF. The CDR3 bases are TGCGCCAGCAGCTTGCAACTAGCGGGAGACGGCACAGATACGCAGTATTTT.

This clone was seen a few times. This chain joins TRBV10-2 and TRBJ1-2; a possible D gene is TRBD1 (5 bases). Germline CDR1 reads WSHSY; CDR2 reads SAAADI. V lost 3 bases, J lost 6 bases, and 14 bases lay in between. The CDR3 spans 14 residues. The CDR3 coding sequence is TGCGCCAGCAGTGATAGGGGTCCAGCGAATGGCTACACCTTC. Translating gives CASSDRGPANGYTF.

The chain employs TRBV10-3 and TRBJ1-4, with 8 nucleotides matching TRBD1. Germline CDR1 reads ENHRY; CDR2 reads SYGVKD. This CDR3 spans 13 amino acids. V trimming: 10 bases; J trimming: 4 bases; junction bases outside the gene matches: 5. The CDR3 here is CATGQGLNEKLFF. The CDR3 DNA reads as TGTGCCACCGGACAGGGACTTAATGAAAAACTGTTTTTT.

The chain's CDR3 is CASSLEAGRHYEQYF. CDR3 bases: TGTGCCAGCAGCTTGGAAGCGGGCAGGCACTACGAGCAGTACTTC. V is TRBV5-6 and J is TRBJ2-7; D might be TRBD2 (6 bases). V lost 0 bases, J lost 3 bases, and 13 bases lay in between. Germline V gene sequence: CDR1 SGHDT, CDR2 YYEEEE. The CDR3 is 15 amino acids.

This clone was counted between two and nine times. As DNA, the CDR3 is TGTGCCAGCAGCCTAAGACAGCTGACTAATGAAAAACTGTTTTTT. This gives the protein CASSLRQLTNEKLFF. V and J are TRBV5-4 and TRBJ1-4; D is possibly TRBD1 (5 bases). There are 15 residues in the CDR3. CDR1 and CDR2 from the germline V gene are SGHNT and YYREEE (reference sequence). V lost 4 bases, J lost 2 bases, and 12 bases lay in between.

This clone came up a few times. This CDR3 reads CASSYSGRRDTEAFF. CDR3 in DNA: TGTGCCAGCAGTTACTCAGGCAGGAGGGACACTGAAGCTTTCTTT. The chain uses TRBV6-5 and TRBJ1-1; the D is unclear. V was clipped by 0 bases and J by 3 bases, with 11 bases between them. CDR3 length: 15 amino acids. CDR1 and CDR2 (germline): MNHEY, SVGAGI.

This clone showed up just a few times. This sequence joins TRBV7-9 and TRBJ2-1, with TRBD2 identical over 9 bases. The J segment lost 10 bases and the V segment lost 9 bases, leaving 4 bases of the junction unmatched. The germline CDR1 and CDR2 sequences are SEHNR and FQNEAQ (reference sequence). The CDR3 extends over 11 amino acids. The DNA for the CDR3 is TGTGCCAGTCCTAGCGGGACAGAGCAGTTCTTC. Translated: CASPSGTEQFF.

This clone was recorded a few times. The gene calls are TRBV5-1 and TRBJ2-7, with D perhaps matching TRBD1 (6 bases). The V and J ends lost 1 base and 6 bases respectively, with 17 bases between them. Germline V gene sequence: CDR1 SGHRS, CDR2 YFSETQ. This CDR3 comprises 15 residues. The CDR3 region has the DNA TGCGCCAGCAGCTTGTCTGTAACAGGGAAGGGCGAGCAGTACTTC. It is translated as CASSLSVTGKGEQYF. The variable domain in full, with the rest retrieved from reference TRBV5-1 and TRBJ2-7, is KAGVTQTPRYLIKTRGQQVTLSCSPISGHRSVSWYQQTPGQGLQFLFEYFSETQRNKGNFPGRFSGRQFSNSRSEMNVSTLELGDSALYLCASSLSVTGKGEQYFGPGTRLTVT.

The chain has TRBV7-8 and TRBJ1-5, with D unclear. Trimming pared 2 bases from V and 6 bases from J, leaving 11 bases between. The CDR3 is 14 residues long. In germline, CDR1 is SGHVS, CDR2 FQNEAQ. CDR3 region: CASSLRDGGQPQHF. DNA of the CDR3: TGTGCCAGCAGCTTACGGGATGGAGGTCAGCCCCAGCATTTT.

V gene TRBV4-2 combines with J gene TRBJ2-3; TRBD2 agrees at 12 bases. Germline values: CDR1 LGHNA, CDR2 YNFKEQ. This CDR3 is built from 18 residues. Trimming took 1 base from V and 2 from J; bases not matched to a gene: 7. The CDR3 loop is CASSQGSSGRGNTDTQYF. CDR3 coding DNA: TGTGCCAGCAGCCAAGGGTCTAGCGGGAGGGGGAACACAGATACGCAGTATTTT.

The V call is TRBV5-1, the J call TRBJ1-1; D gene uncertain. The germline V gene has CDR1 SGHRS and CDR2 YFSETQ. This CDR3 region has 14 residues. V lost 2 bases, J lost 5 bases, and 13 bases lay in between. The CDR3 DNA sequence: TGCGCCAGCAGCTTTGTTAAGAGTTCAACTGAAGCTTTCTTT. Protein product: CASSFVKSSTEAFF.

The chain links TRBV25-1 to TRBJ2-7; 8 positions match TRBD2. This CDR3 spans 13 amino acids. Per germline, CDR1 MGHDK and CDR2 SYGVNS. The J segment lost 4 bases and the V segment lost 5 bases, leaving 4 bases of the junction unmatched. CDR3 sequence: CASSPGLVYEQYF. The DNA of the CDR3 is TGTGCCAGCAGTCCGGGACTAGTTTACGAGCAGTACTTC.

This clone was counted a few times. The V and J genes are TRBV6-5 and TRBJ1-5; 9 bases agree with TRBD1. The CDR3 runs to 15 residues. V was pared by 6 bases and J by 2 bases, with 5 bases of the junction left unmatched. Germline V lookup: CDR1 MNHEY, CDR2 SVGAGI. CDR3 sequence (DNA): TGTGCCAGCAGGGGGACAGGGTCCCGCAATCAGCCCCAGCATTTT. Its protein product is CASRGTGSRNQPQHF.

The chain uses TRBV6-1 and TRBJ2-1, with 10 bases fitting TRBD1. Germline CDR1 and CDR2: MNHNS and SASEGT. The CDR3 length is 15 residues. V lost 4 bases, J lost 4 bases, and 4 bases stayed unmatched. CDR3 loop: CASSASGQGYNEQFF. The CDR3 bases are TGTGCCAGCAGTGCTTCGGGACAGGGGTACAATGAGCAGTTCTTC.

The chain employs TRBV14 and TRBJ2-2, with a weak D call TRBD2 (5 bases). The CDR3 is made up of 16 amino acids. Germline V gene sequence: CDR1 SGHDN, CDR2 FVKESK. V was clipped by 2 bases and J by 0 bases, with 10 bases between them. The CDR3 DNA follows: TGTGCCAGCAGCCAATTTCCAGCGGCGAACACCGGGGAGCTGTTTTTT. Translating gives CASSQFPAANTGELFF.

This chain joins TRBV6-1 and TRBJ2-7, with D hard to call. Germline V gives CDR1 MNHNS, CDR2 SASEGT. Trimming cost V 3 bases and J 3 bases, with 6 bases left between them. The CDR3 sequence is 12 residues long. DNA of the CDR3: TGTGCCAGCAGTGAGAGGCACTACGAGCAGTACTTC. Translating it yields CASSERHYEQYF.